This paragraph covers one TCR beta chain sequence. Every bit of the isolated RNA underwent reverse transcription, so sequencing read expressed TCRB transcripts. Naive, central memory and regulatory T cell samples yielded about 3.57 million reads on average. Sequencing was performed with immunoSEQ multiplex PCR; in TCRdb, only in-frame clones are kept and a portion is missing. Of about 320,000 clones listed, approximately 14% were seen once; the top ten hold 6.7%. This sample was included in a study of beta chain features in type 1 diabetes. Germline loops: CDR1 MNHEY, CDR2 SMNVEV (reference sequence). Losses at the gene ends were 10 bases for V and 9 bases for J; bases not matched to a gene: 13. CDR3 length: 14 residues.

The chain employs TRBV27 and TRBJ2-1, with 9 bases that match TRBD1. This TCR was sampled from a man aged 25 to 45 in good health. Sequenced material: central memory CD4+ T cells from blood. The DNA of the CDR3 is TGTGCCACCCAACCGGGACAGGGTCACGGTGAGCAGTTCTTC. Its translation is CATQPGQGHGEQFF.